This T cell receptor (beta chain) was recorded in a study of CD8 T cells in ankylosing spondylitis. The study, taken as a whole, reports: There was reportedly significant enrichment of clones that were disease-linked in matched ankylosing spondylitis synovial fluid. A motif of under 10 highly homologous TCR beta variants was seen as apparently characteristic of ankylosing spondylitis blood.

This clonotype was counted only a few times. Its antigen is not identified. In making TCR beta libraries, quantitative 5'-RACE with molecular barcodes was used. In TCRdb, the 5' RACE reads were re-called with MiXCR into one record per CDR3 protein. The table records fewer than 250,000 distinct CDR3 sequences, over 30% of them present only once. Trimming took off 0 bases at V and 8 bases at J, with 11 bases between the two ends. Germline lookup yields CDR1 DFQATT and CDR2 SNEGSKA (reference sequence). This CDR3 is 14 amino acids long. The source is a male donor with ankylosing spondylitis or in good health (not recorded which). The sample consisted of blood, either unsorted or a sorted T cell fraction (not recorded which). The chain recombines TRBV20-1 with TRBJ1-6, with D tentatively TRBD1 (5 bases). The CDR3 sequence: CSARDVGDDSPLHF. Here the CDR3 DNA reads TGCAGTGCTAGAGACGTGGGGGATGATTCACCCCTCCACTTT.